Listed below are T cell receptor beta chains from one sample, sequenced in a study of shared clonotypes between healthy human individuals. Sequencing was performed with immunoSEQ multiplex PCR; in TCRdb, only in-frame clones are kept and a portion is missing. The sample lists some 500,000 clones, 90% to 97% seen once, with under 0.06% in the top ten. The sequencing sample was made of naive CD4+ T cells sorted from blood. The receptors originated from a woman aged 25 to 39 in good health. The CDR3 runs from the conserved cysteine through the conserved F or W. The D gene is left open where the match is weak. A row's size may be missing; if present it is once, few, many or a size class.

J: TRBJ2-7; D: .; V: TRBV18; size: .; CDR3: CASSRARESYEQYF; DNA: TGTGCCAGCTCACGAGCCAGGGAATCCTACGAGCAGTACTTC
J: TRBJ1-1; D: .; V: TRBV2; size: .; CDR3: CASNPDRANTEAFF; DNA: TGTGCCAGCAACCCCGATCGAGCGAACACTGAAGCTTTCTTT
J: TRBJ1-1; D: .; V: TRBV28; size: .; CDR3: CASSRRTEAFF; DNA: TGTGCCAGCAGTCGTCGGACTGAAGCTTTCTTT
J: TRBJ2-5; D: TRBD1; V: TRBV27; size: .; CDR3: CASSKMGQNQETQYF; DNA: TGTGCCAGCAGTAAAATGGGACAGAACCAAGAGACCCAGTACTTC
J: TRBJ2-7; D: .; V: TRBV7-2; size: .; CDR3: CASSASTYEQYF; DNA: TGTGCCAGCAGCGCCTCTACCTACGAGCAGTACTTC
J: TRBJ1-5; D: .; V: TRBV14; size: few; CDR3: CASLLSLQPQHF; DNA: TGTGCCAGCTTGCTGAGTTTGCAGCCCCAGCATTTT
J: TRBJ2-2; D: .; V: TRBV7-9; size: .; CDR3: CASSLGVAANTGELFF; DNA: TGTGCCAGCAGCTTAGGAGTAGCGGCAAACACCGGGGAGCTGTTTTTT
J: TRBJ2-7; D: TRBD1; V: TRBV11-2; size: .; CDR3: CASSLLDRDYEQYF; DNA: TGTGCCAGCAGCTTACTGGACAGGGACTACGAGCAGTACTTC
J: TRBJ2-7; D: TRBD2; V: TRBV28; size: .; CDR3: CASSLYRGVYEQYF; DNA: TGTGCCAGCAGTTTATATCGGGGGGTCTACGAGCAGTACTTC
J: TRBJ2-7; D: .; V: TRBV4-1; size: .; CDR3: CASSQDRVGSSYEQYF; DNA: TGCGCCAGCAGCCAAGATCGGGTTGGCAGCTCCTACGAGCAGTACTTC
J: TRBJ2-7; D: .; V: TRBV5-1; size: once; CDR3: CASSLVRGPGGEQYF; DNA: TGCGCCAGCAGCTTAGTAAGGGGACCCGGAGGTGAGCAGTACTTC
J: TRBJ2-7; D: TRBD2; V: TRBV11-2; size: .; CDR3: CASSKIRGRPSGRYEQYF; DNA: TGTGCCAGCAGCAAAATTAGGGGTCGGCCTAGCGGGAGGTACGAGCAGTACTTC
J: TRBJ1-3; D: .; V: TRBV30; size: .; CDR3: CAWSQGNTIYF; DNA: TGTGCCTGGAGTCAGGGAAACACCATATATTTT
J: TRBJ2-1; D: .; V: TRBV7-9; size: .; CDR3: CAGKNQADYNEQFF; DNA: TGTGCCGGAAAAAACCAGGCGGACTACAATGAGCAGTTCTTC
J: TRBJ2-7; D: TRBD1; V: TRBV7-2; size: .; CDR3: CASSLKAGSGGYEQYF; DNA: TGTGCCAGCAGCTTAAAGGCCGGGTCAGGGGGCTACGAGCAGTACTTC
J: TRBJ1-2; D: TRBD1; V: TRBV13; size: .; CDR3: CASSPGNPGQGIYGYTF; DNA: TGTGCCAGCAGCCCAGGGAACCCGGGACAGGGCATCTATGGCTACACCTTC
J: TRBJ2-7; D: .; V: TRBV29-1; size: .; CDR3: CSVAQGSTYEQYF; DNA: TGCAGCGTAGCTCAGGGGTCGACCTACGAGCAGTACTTC
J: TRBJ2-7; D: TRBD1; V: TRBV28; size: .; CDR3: CASRGQGVTYEQYF; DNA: TGTGCCAGCAGGGGACAGGGGGTCACCTACGAGCAGTACTTC
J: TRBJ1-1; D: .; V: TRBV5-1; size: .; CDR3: CASSLGGNTEAFF; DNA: TGCGCCAGCAGCTTGGGGGGAAACACTGAAGCTTTCTTT
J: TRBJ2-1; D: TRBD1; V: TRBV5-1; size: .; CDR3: CASSRTPLNQRTGPIKPYNEQFF; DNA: TGCGCCAGCAGCCGAACACCCCTAAACCAAAGGACAGGACCCATAAAGCCGTACAATGAGCAGTTCTTC
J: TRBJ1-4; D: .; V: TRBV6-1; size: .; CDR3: CASSDVGSRLFF; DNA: TGTGCCAGCAGTGATGTTGGGAGTCGACTGTTTTTT
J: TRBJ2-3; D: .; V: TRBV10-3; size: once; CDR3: CAIQIADTQYF; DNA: TGTGCCATACAAATCGCGGATACGCAGTATTTT
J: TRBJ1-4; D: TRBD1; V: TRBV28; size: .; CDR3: CASSLGQGNEKLFF; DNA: TGTGCCAGCAGTTTGGGACAGGGGAATGAAAAACTGTTTTTT
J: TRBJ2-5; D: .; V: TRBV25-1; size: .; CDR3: CASSERSGETQYF; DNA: TGTGCCAGCAGTGAAAGGAGCGGAGAGACCCAGTACTTC
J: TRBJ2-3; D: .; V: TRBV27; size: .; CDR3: CASSLNGGFVTDTQYF; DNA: TGTGCCAGCAGTTTAAATGGGGGCTTTGTCACAGATACGCAGTATTTT
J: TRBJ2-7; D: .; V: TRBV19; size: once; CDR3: CASSETMASYEQYF; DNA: TGTGCCAGTAGTGAGACCATGGCTAGTTACGAGCAGTACTTC
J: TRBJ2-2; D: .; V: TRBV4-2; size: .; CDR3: CASSQDTLLWGTPGELFF; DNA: TGTGCCAGCAGCCAAGATACCCTCTTATGGGGAACTCCCGGGGAGCTGTTTTTT
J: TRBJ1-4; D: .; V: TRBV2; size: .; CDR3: CASSAGVPNEKLFF; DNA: TGTGCCAGCAGTGCAGGTGTCCCTAATGAAAAACTGTTTTTT
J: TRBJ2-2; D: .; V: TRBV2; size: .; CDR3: CASTYSWTGELFF; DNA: TGTGCCAGCACCTACAGTTGGACCGGGGAGCTGTTTTTT
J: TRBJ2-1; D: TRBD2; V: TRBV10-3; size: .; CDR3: CASTSGNYNEQFF; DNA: TGTGCCTCAACTAGCGGGAACTACAATGAGCAGTTCTTC
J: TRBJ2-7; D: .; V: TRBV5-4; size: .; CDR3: CASSQVSTQDEQYF; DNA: TGTGCCAGCAGCCAAGTAAGTACGCAGGACGAGCAGTACTTC
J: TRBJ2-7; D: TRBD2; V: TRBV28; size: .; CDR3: CASSLTSGSHEQYF; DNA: TGTGCCAGCAGTTTGACTAGCGGGAGCCACGAGCAGTACTTC
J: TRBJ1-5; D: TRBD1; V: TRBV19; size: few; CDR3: CATTGVRNQPQHF; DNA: TGTGCCACAACAGGGGTACGCAATCAGCCCCAGCATTTT
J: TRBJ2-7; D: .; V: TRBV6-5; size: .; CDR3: CASSYTDRAYEQYF; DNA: TGTGCCAGCAGTTACACGGATAGAGCCTACGAGCAGTACTTC
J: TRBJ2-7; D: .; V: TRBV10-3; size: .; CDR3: CAISESPLEEGGHEQYF; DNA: TGTGCCATCAGTGAGTCTCCCCTAGAAGAAGGCGGCCACGAGCAGTACTTC
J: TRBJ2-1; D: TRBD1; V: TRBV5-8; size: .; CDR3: CASSSGQGYNEQFF; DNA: TGTGCCAGCAGCTCGGGACAGGGGTACAATGAGCAGTTCTTC
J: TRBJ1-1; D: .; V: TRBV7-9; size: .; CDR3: CASSLLQGSEAFF; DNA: TGTGCCAGCAGCCTGCTACAGGGATCCGAAGCTTTCTTT
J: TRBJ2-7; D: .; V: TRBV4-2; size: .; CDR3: CASSQTITETGEQYF; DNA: TGTGCCAGCAGCCAAACTATTACAGAAACAGGAGAGCAGTACTTC
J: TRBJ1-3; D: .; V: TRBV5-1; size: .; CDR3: CASSVDGQYSGNTIYF; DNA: TGCGCCAGCAGCGTCGACGGACAGTACTCTGGAAACACCATATATTTT
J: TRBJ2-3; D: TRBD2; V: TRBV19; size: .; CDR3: CASRKSSGASTDTQYF; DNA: TGTGCCAGTAGAAAATCTAGCGGGGCTAGCACAGATACGCAGTATTTT
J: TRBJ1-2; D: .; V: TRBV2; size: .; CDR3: CASSELGSRDYGYTF; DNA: TGTGCCAGCAGTGAACTTGGATCTAGAGACTATGGCTACACCTTC
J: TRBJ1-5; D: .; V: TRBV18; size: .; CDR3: CASSPRGDQPQHF; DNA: TGTGCCAGCTCACCGAGAGGGGACCAGCCCCAGCATTTT
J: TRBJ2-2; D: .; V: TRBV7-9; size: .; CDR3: CASSSGPAAPNTGELFF; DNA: TGTGCCAGCAGCTCAGGCCCCGCAGCCCCCAACACCGGGGAGCTGTTTTTT
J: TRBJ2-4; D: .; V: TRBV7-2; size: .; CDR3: CASSLRAAIYIQYF; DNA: TGTGCCAGCAGCTTGCGAGCGGCGATCTACATTCAGTACTTC
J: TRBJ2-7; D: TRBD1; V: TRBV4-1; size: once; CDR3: CASSQVSGGSEQYF; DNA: TGCGCCAGCAGCCAAGTTTCAGGGGGATCCGAGCAGTACTTC
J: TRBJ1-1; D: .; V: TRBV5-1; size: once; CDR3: CASNPGMNTEAFF; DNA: TGCGCCAGCAATCCGGGGATGAACACTGAAGCTTTCTTT
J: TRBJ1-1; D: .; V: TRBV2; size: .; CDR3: CASSDWENTEAFF; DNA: TGTGCCAGCAGTGACTGGGAGAACACTGAAGCTTTCTTT
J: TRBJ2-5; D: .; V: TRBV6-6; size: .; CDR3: CASRTRDFQETQYF; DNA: TGTGCCAGCAGGACTCGGGACTTTCAAGAGACCCAGTACTTC
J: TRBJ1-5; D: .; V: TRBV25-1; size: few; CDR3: CASSEYGNQPQHF; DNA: TGTGCCAGCAGTGAATATGGCAATCAGCCCCAGCATTTT
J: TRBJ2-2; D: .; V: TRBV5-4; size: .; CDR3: CASRLEWGGELFF; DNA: TGTGCCAGCAGGCTTGAATGGGGGGGGGAGCTGTTTTTT